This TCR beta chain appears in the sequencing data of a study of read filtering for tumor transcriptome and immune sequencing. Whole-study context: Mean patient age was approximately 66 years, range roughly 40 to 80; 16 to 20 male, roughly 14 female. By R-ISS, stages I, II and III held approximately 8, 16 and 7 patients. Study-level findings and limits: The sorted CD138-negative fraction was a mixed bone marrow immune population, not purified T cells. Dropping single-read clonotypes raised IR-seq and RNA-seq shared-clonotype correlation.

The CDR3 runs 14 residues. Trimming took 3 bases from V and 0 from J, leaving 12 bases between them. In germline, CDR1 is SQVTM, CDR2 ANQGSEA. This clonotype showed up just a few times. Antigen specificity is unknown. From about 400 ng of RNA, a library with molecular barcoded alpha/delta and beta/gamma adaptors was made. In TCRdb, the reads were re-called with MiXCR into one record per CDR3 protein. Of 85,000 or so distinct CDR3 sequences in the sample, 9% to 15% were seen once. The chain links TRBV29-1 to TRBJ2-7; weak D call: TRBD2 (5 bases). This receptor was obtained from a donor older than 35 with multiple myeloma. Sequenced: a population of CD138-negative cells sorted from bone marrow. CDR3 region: CSVEVGKSSYEQYF. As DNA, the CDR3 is TGCAGCGTTGAGGTCGGGAAGAGCTCCTACGAGCAGTACTTC.